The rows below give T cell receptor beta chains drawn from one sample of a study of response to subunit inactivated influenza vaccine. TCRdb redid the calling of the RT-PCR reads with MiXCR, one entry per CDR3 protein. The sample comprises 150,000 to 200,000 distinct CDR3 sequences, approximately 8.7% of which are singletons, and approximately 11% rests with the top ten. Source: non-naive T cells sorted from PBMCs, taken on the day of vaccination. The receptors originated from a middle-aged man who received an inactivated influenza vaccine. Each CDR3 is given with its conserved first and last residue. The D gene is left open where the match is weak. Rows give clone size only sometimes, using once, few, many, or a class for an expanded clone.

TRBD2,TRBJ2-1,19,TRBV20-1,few,TGCAGTGCTAGAGTGTCCGTCAGCGGGAGGGTAGAGTCCTACAATGAGCAGTTCTTC,CSARVSVSGRVESYNEQFF
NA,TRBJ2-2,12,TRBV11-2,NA,TGTGCCAGCAGCCCAACGGTCGGGGAGCTGTTTTTT,CASSPTVGELFF
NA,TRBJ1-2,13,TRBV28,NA,TGTGCCAGCAGTTTAGACCGATTCTTGGGCTACACCTTC,CASSLDRFLGYTF
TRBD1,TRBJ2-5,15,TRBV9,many,TGTGCCAGCAGCGTAGATGGGACAGGCAAGGAGACCCAGTACTTC,CASSVDGTGKETQYF
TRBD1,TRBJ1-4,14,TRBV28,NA,TGTGCCAGCAGGAGACCAGGGGGCGGTGAAAAACTGTTTTTT,CASRRPGGGEKLFF
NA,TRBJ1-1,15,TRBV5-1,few,TGCGCCAGCAGCTTGCCAGGGGCTGAGAACACTGAAGCTTTCTTT,CASSLPGAENTEAFF
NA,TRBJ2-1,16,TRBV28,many,TGTGCCAGCAGCCCCCTCTGGAGCGGTGACTACAATGAGCAGTTCTTC,CASSPLWSGDYNEQFF
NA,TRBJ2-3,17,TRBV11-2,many,TGTGCCAGCAGCTTAGGGGTTGGGTTTGGGTCCACAGATACGCAGTATTTT,CASSLGVGFGSTDTQYF
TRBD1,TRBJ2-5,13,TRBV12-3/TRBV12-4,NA,TGTGCCAGCAGTCGGGACAGGGCATGGACCCAGTACTTC,CASSRDRAWTQYF
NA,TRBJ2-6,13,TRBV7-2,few,TGTGCCAGCGGTCGTTCTGGGGCCAACGTCCTGACTTTC,CASGRSGANVLTF
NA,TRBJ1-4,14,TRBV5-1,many,TGCGCCAGCAGCCGAAACCCAACTAATGAAAAACTGTTTTTT,CASSRNPTNEKLFF
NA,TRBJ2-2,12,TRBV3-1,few,TGTGCCAGCAGCCCTCCTCCCGGGGAGCTGTTTTTT,CASSPPPGELFF
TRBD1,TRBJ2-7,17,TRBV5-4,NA,TGTGCCAGCAGCCCGGCCGGGACAGGGGATTCTTCCTACGAGCAGTACTTC,CASSPAGTGDSSYEQYF
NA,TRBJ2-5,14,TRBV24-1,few,TGTGCCACCAGTGGAAGTGGTGTGATAGAGACCCAGTACTTC,CATSGSGVIETQYF
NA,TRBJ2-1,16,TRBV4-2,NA,TGTGCCAGCGGGCGCGACGGGAAAAGACCCTACAATGAGCAGTTCTTC,CASGRDGKRPYNEQFF